The 27 T cell receptor beta chains given below trace back to one sample, sequenced in a study of radiotherapy plus CTLA-4 blockade in lung cancer. Assay used: immunoSEQ multiplex PCR; TCRdb lists only in-frame clones, some missing. The data hold around 100,000 clones, with 81% observed a single time. Sequenced material: peripheral blood, taken from a patient treated with radiotherapy plus ipilimumab. The source of these receptors is a human donor with non-small cell lung cancer that progressed on radiotherapy plus ipilimumab. Some clones in this sample may be carry-over from other donors' samples.

Only a few counts were recorded for this clone. The rearrangement links TRBV5-4 to TRBJ1-3; tentatively, D is TRBD1 (5 bases). V dropped 3 bases and J dropped 2 bases, with 12 bases sitting between them. Germline CDR1 SGHNT, CDR2 YYREEE (reference sequence). The CDR3 sequence is 15 residues long. The CDR3 protein is CASSSGTEPGNTIYF. The DNA of the CDR3 is TGTGCCAGCAGCTCGGGGACCGAGCCTGGAAACACCATATATTTT.

The chain couples TRBV7-2 to TRBJ2-7; the D is unclear. CDR1 and CDR2 from the germline V gene are SGHTA and FQGNSA. CDR3 length: 15 amino acids. Trimming stripped 1 base from V and 4 bases from J, with 14 bases between. In nucleotides, the CDR3 is TGTGCCAGCAGCTTAGGGGTGAACTGGTTTTACGAGCAGTACTTC. Residues: CASSLGVNWFYEQYF.

This sequence joins TRBV5-1 and TRBJ1-2; D call uncertain. Trimming shortened V by 0 bases and J by 6 bases, and 15 bases separated the two germline ends. The CDR3 extends over 15 amino acids. Germline CDR1 and CDR2: SGHRS and YFSETQ. This CDR3 is CASSLVMDGGHGYTF. The DNA of the CDR3 is TGCGCCAGCAGCTTGGTTATGGACGGTGGGCATGGCTACACCTTC.

Concerning this clone: This sample also contains other DNA sequences that code for the same CDR3. The rearrangement links TRBV15 to TRBJ1-2, with D possibly TRBD1 on 5 matching bases. The CDR3 sequence is 13 residues long. Trimming took 1 base from V and 5 from J, leaving 8 bases between them. Germline CDR1 and CDR2: LNHNV and YYDKDF (reference sequence). Here the CDR3 reads CATSRGQGYGYTF. The CDR3 region has the DNA TGTGCCACCAGCAGAGGCCAGGGATATGGCTACACCTTC.

Only one count was recorded for this clone. V usage is TRBV15 and J usage is TRBJ1-1, with a weak D call TRBD1 (5 bases). Between the trimmed V and J ends, which lost 1 base and 3 bases, there was a span of 12 bases. The CDR3 sequence is 15 residues long. CDR1 is LNHNV and CDR2 is YYDKDF in the germline V gene (reference sequence). The CDR3 DNA reads TGTGCCACCAGCAGAGTCGTCAGGGAAGACACTGAAGCTTTCTTT. Translated, it gives CATSRVVREDTEAFF.

This chain links TRBV11-3 with TRBJ1-3, with D unresolved. The V and J ends lost 4 bases and 4 bases respectively, with 8 bases between them. This CDR3 spans 13 amino acids. The V gene's germline CDR1 is SGHNT and CDR2 YENEEA. The CDR3 region is CASSYGRGNTIYF. CDR3 nucleotide sequence: TGTGCCAGCAGCTATGGCCGAGGAAACACCATATATTTT.

The chain has TRBV5-1 and TRBJ2-3, with D perhaps TRBD1 (6 bases). This CDR3 has 15 amino acids. Trimming pared 5 bases from V and 3 bases from J, leaving 16 bases between. In germline, CDR1 is SGHRS, CDR2 YFSETQ. The CDR3 DNA sequence: TGCGCCAGCAGAGGGCGATCAGGGGCAACAGATACGCAGTATTTT. Translation: CASRGRSGATDTQYF.

The chain has TRBV5-1 and TRBJ2-2; D gene ambiguous. The germline V gene has CDR1 SGHRS and CDR2 YFSETQ. This CDR3 region has 15 residues. V lost 4 bases and J 0 bases, leaving 10 bases between the germline ends. Here the CDR3 reads CASSRTEANTGELFF. CDR3 DNA: TGCGCCAGCAGCCGGACGGAAGCGAACACCGGGGAGCTGTTTTTT.

This clone occurred a few times. The genes are TRBV4-1 and TRBJ2-4; 8 bases match TRBD1. CDR3 size: 18 residues. After removal of 1 base from V and 0 bases from J, the junction contained 8 bases not matched to a gene. Germline assignment: CDR1 MGHRA and CDR2 YSYEKL. The CDR3 nucleotides read TGCGCCAGCAGCCAAGGCCCCGCAGGGGGCCTAGCCAAAAACATTCAGTACTTC. Its protein product is CASSQGPAGGLAKNIQYF.

The V and J genes are TRBV5-1 and TRBJ2-1, with D unclear. The CDR3 runs 15 residues. Between the trimmed V and J ends, which lost 1 base and 9 bases, there was a span of 17 bases. The germline V gene encodes CDR1 SGHRS and CDR2 YFSETQ. As DNA, the CDR3 is TGCGCCAGCAGCTTGTCAGTTCATGGCTATGGTGAGCAGTTCTTC. Translation: CASSLSVHGYGEQFF. The variable domain in full, with the rest retrieved from reference TRBV5-1 and TRBJ2-1, is KAGVTQTPRYLIKTRGQQVTLSCSPISGHRSVSWYQQTPGQGLQFLFEYFSETQRNKGNFPGRFSGRQFSNSRSEMNVSTLELGDSALYLCASSLSVHGYGEQFFGPGTRLTVL.

This chain connects TRBV5-5 to TRBJ2-7, with D tentatively TRBD1 or TRBD2 (6 bases each). There are 13 residues in the CDR3. In germline, CDR1 is SGHKS, CDR2 YYEKEE (reference sequence). V was cut by 0 bases and J by 11 bases, with 15 bases left in between. DNA of the CDR3: TGTGCCAGCAGCTTGGGGGGGGCGACCCGGGAGTACTTC. This encodes CASSLGGATREYF.

The chain has TRBV2 and TRBJ2-2; D possibly corresponds to TRBD1 (5 bases). The CDR3 covers 13 residues. V was trimmed by 2 bases and J by 4 bases, leaving 5 bases between them. CDR1 is SNHLY, CDR2 FYNNEI, per germline. The CDR3 reads CASSEQGTGELFF. The DNA of the CDR3 is TGTGCCAGCAGTGAACAGGGCACCGGGGAGCTGTTTTTT.

The chain combines TRBV7-9 with TRBJ1-5; D unclear. The germline gives CDR1 SEHNR, CDR2 FQNEAQ (reference sequence). V was pared by 4 bases and J by 7 bases, with 14 bases between. There are 14 residues in the CDR3. CDR3 sequence: CASSSDGERQPQHF. CDR3 nucleotides: TGTGCCAGCAGCTCGGACGGAGAGAGACAGCCCCAGCATTTT.

This chain joins TRBV7-2 and TRBJ1-1; tentatively, D is TRBD1 (5 bases). The CDR3 length is 12 residues. Germline CDR1 and CDR2: SGHTA and FQGNSA. V was trimmed by 5 bases and J by 10 bases, leaving 14 bases between them. The CDR3 DNA reads TGTGCCAGCAGCACGGGACCCCTGAGAGCTTTCTTT. Its protein is CASSTGPLRAFF.

This chain connects TRBV4-2 to TRBJ2-3; the D call may be TRBD1 or TRBD2 (5 bases each). Germline lookup yields CDR1 LGHNA and CDR2 YNFKEQ. The ends were cut back, 0 bases at V and 6 bases at J, with 19 bases in the middle. This CDR3 spans 17 amino acids. The CDR3 is CASSQDRLAGTSDTQYF. As DNA, the CDR3 is TGTGCCAGCAGCCAAGATCGATTGGCAGGGACCTCGGATACGCAGTATTTT.

The chain uses TRBV11-2 and TRBJ1-5; D is uncertain. This CDR3 comprises 17 residues. Trimming cost V 3 bases and J 0 bases, with 15 bases left between them. Per the germline V gene, CDR1 is SGHAT and CDR2 is FQNNGV. The CDR3 is CASSLLPSAASNQPQHF. CDR3 bases: TGTGCCAGCAGCTTGTTACCCTCGGCTGCTAGCAATCAGCCCCAGCATTTT.

This chain connects TRBV28 to TRBJ2-7; D perhaps matches TRBD1 (6 bases). The germline CDR1 and CDR2 sequences are MDHEN and SYDVKM. CDR3 length equals 15 residues. V was cut by 4 bases and J by 2 bases, with 15 bases left in between. The CDR3 here is CASSSTTTGAYEQYF. CDR3 DNA sequence: TGTGCCAGCAGTTCGACTACGACAGGCGCCTACGAGCAGTACTTC.

This rearrangement joins TRBV7-9 to TRBJ2-7; D may correspond to TRBD1 or TRBD2 (5 bases each). Looked up from germline, CDR1 is SEHNR and CDR2 is FQNEAQ (reference sequence). Trimming took off 3 bases at V and 8 bases at J, with 11 bases between the two ends. The CDR3 spans 12 residues. This chain's CDR3 is CASSFYGGKQYF. Here the CDR3 DNA reads TGTGCCAGCAGCTTCTATGGGGGAAAGCAGTACTTC.

The CDR3 nucleotides are TGTGCCAGCAGTAAATGGGGACAGGGGTATATGATTAATGAAAAACTGTTTTTT. This sequence encodes CASSKWGQGYMINEKLFF. V gene TRBV28 combines with J gene TRBJ1-4, with 10 bases matching TRBD1. Looked up from germline, CDR1 is MDHEN and CDR2 is SYDVKM. This CDR3 has 18 residues. V was pared by 5 bases and J by 4 bases, with 13 bases of the junction left unmatched.

This rearrangement joins TRBV7-9 to TRBJ2-1; D is undetermined. With 1 base removed from V and 4 bases from J, the gap between germline ends came to 5 bases. CDR3 length equals 13 residues. Looked up from germline, CDR1 is SEHNR and CDR2 is FQNEAQ (reference sequence). The CDR3 DNA reads TGTGCCAGCAGCTTAGTTGCGTACAATGAGCAGTTCTTC. It translates to CASSLVAYNEQFF. Looking up the rest from reference TRBV7-9 and TRBJ2-1 gives the full variable domain: DTGVSQNPRHKITKRGQNVTFRCDPISEHNRLYWYRQTLGQGPEFLTYFQNEAQLEKSRLLSDRFSAERPKGSFSTLEIQRTEQGDSAMYLCASSLVAYNEQFFGPGTRLTVL.

The CDR3 region is CASSTWTADISNQPQHF. The CDR3 nucleotides read TGTGCCAGTAGTACCTGGACAGCGGACATTAGCAATCAGCCCCAGCATTTT. The gene calls are TRBV19 and TRBJ1-5; TRBD1 might be the D (6 bases). The germline V gene encodes CDR1 LNHDA and CDR2 SQIVND (reference sequence). The CDR3 extends over 17 amino acids. Trimming left V 4 bases short and J 0 bases short, with 16 bases between.

The genes are TRBV4-1 and TRBJ1-5; the D is unclear. V was cut by 1 base and J by 4 bases, with 14 bases left in between. The CDR3 consists of 16 residues. The germline V gene encodes CDR1 MGHRA and CDR2 YSYEKL. CDR3 region: CASSQGLGRWNQPQHF. The CDR3 bases are TGCGCCAGCAGCCAAGGGCTAGGGAGATGGAATCAGCCCCAGCATTTT.

This clone was counted a single time. The chain couples TRBV9 to TRBJ1-2; D gene uncertain. Trimming left V 1 base short and J 5 bases short, with 21 bases between. In germline, CDR1 is SGDLS, CDR2 YYNGEE. This CDR3 comprises 17 residues. CDR3 coding DNA: TGTGCCAGCAGCGTAAGACCGAGGACGGACGATTCATATGGCTACACCTTC. As protein: CASSVRPRTDDSYGYTF. Full variable domain (remainder filled in from reference TRBV9 and TRBJ1-2): DSGVTQTPKHLITATGQRVTLRCSPRSGDLSVYWYQQSLDQGLQFLIQYYNGEERAKGNILERFSAQQFPDLHSELNLSSLELGDSALYFCASSVRPRTDDSYGYTFGSGTRLTVV.

This chain uses TRBV7-2 with TRBJ2-5, with 9 bases fitting TRBD2. V shed 2 bases and J 4 bases; nucleotides not matched to a gene: 8. Looked up from germline, CDR1 is SGHTA and CDR2 is FQGNSA. CDR3 length equals 16 residues. The CDR3 nucleotides are TGTGCCAGCAGCTTAATGGCGGGGGGGCTCGGAGAGACCCAGTACTTC. Translating it yields CASSLMAGGLGETQYF.

The chain is built from TRBV5-6 and TRBJ2-5, with 7 bases identical to TRBD2. This CDR3 is built from 18 residues. Trimming cost V 3 bases and J 0 bases; bases outside gene matches: 14. The germline CDR1 and CDR2 sequences are SGHDT and YYEEEE. Here the CDR3 DNA reads TGTGCCAGCAGCTCCCCCCCCAGACTAGCCTGGTACCAAGAGACCCAGTACTTC. Translating gives CASSSPPRLAWYQETQYF.

The V and J genes are TRBV27 and TRBJ1-1; 7 bases are a match to TRBD1. The germline CDR1 and CDR2 sequences are MNHEY and SMNVEV (reference sequence). V lost 4 bases to trimming and J lost 5 bases; unmatched junction nucleotides: 7. The CDR3 loop spans 14 amino acids. DNA of the CDR3: TGTGCCAGCAGTTATACAGGGGTGGGAACTGAAGCTTTCTTT. It is translated as CASSYTGVGTEAFF.

This chain joins TRBV19 and TRBJ2-1; D is unclear. This CDR3 contains 15 residues. Trimming pared 1 base from V and 0 bases from J, leaving 7 bases between. Looked up from germline, CDR1 is LNHDA and CDR2 is SQIVND (reference sequence). The CDR3 is CASSIVISSYNEQFF. The CDR3 bases are TGTGCCAGTAGTATAGTCATTAGCTCCTACAATGAGCAGTTCTTC.